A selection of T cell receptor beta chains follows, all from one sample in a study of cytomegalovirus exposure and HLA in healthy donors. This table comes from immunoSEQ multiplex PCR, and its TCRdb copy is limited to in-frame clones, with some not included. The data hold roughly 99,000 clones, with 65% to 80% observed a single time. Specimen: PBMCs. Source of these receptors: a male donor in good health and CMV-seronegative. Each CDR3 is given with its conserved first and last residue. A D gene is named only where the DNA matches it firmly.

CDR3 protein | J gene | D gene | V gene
CASSDKGTYYEQYF | TRBJ2-7 | . | TRBV5-1
CASSNYRDRGLGEQYF | TRBJ2-7 | TRBD1 | TRBV27
CASSLWASGTTDTQYF | TRBJ2-3 | TRBD2 | TRBV28
CSVEGSGRRNQPQHF | TRBJ1-5 | . | TRBV29-1
CASSLSGGFGETQYF | TRBJ2-5 | . | TRBV27
CASSQNRGIGNYGYTF | TRBJ1-2 | . | TRBV7-6
CATASEGGGAFATEAFF | TRBJ1-1 | TRBD1 | TRBV6-4
CASSLSGGRTEAFF | TRBJ1-1 | . | TRBV27
CASSLAPSGRRDTQYF | TRBJ2-3 | TRBD2 | TRBV5-6
CASSQVLYEQYF | TRBJ2-7 | . | TRBV14
CASSLGRGSTEAFF | TRBJ1-1 | . | TRBV7-8
CASTPLPGYYPYEQYF | TRBJ2-7 | . | TRBV27
CASSTGLANYGYTF | TRBJ1-2 | . | TRBV5-1
CASSMGTSGSRHEQYF | TRBJ2-7 | TRBD2 | TRBV5-1
CASSGPGTMGPYEQYF | TRBJ2-7 | . | TRBV5-6
CASSALDRGLYGYTF | TRBJ1-2 | TRBD1 | TRBV25-1
CASSSRLAGGYEQYF | TRBJ2-7 | TRBD2 | TRBV28
CASSLVGGSSGDGYTF | TRBJ1-2 | . | TRBV5-6
CASSQRAGSIYNEQFF | TRBJ2-1 | TRBD2 | TRBV4-1
CAKGGRATDTQYF | TRBJ2-3 | . | TRBV2
CASSPNTPNQPQHF | TRBJ1-5 | . | TRBV5-1
CAWSVRFSGTDTQYF | TRBJ2-3 | . | TRBV30